This passage covers 27 T cell receptor beta chains from one sample sequenced in a study of T cells after posttransplantation cyclophosphamide. Busulfan-fludarabine conditioning, marrow transplant, and cyclophosphamide on days +3 and +4 were administered. Sequencing used immunoSEQ multiplex PCR; TCRdb keeps in-frame clones, though not all of them. Observed in the sample are approximately 5,100 clones, none of them singletons. This specimen consisted of PBMCs, obtained 350 to 400 days after allogeneic stem cell transplant with posttransplant cyclophosphamide. Source of these receptors: a male patient aged 60-70 years who received an allogeneic stem cell transplant from a related donor, was CMV-positive, and had acute GVHD only. Among the T cells, some may be from the graft donor.

This clone was seen at least ten times. The chain carries TRBV27 and TRBJ2-1; 8 bases are a match to TRBD2. Trimming removed 6 bases from V and 7 bases from J; junction bases left unmatched: 11. The CDR3 consists of 15 residues. Germline V gene data show CDR1 as MNHEY and CDR2 as SMNVEV (reference sequence). The CDR3 DNA follows: TGTGCCAGCAGGACGACGAGCGGGAGTAATAATGAGCAGTTCTTC. Translating it yields CASRTTSGSNNEQFF.

This clone showed up many times. The chain recombines TRBV12-2 with TRBJ1-5. TRBV12-2 is a recognized pseudogene. The CDR3 totals 13 residues. The CDR3 sequence is CASRERGLATQHF. CDR3 DNA sequence: TGTGCAAGTCGCGAACGGGGTTTAGCCACCCAGCATTTT.

This clone was counted ten times or more. This sequence joins TRBV4-3 and TRBJ2-7, with TRBD2 identical over 8 bases. The CDR3 contains 15 residues. The V and J ends lost 3 bases and 0 bases, in that order; junction bases with no gene match: 4. Germline CDR1 reads LGHNA; CDR2 reads YSLEER. This chain's CDR3 is CASSQSGGHSYEQYF. CDR3 nucleotide sequence: TGCGCCAGCAGCCAGAGCGGGGGCCACTCCTACGAGCAGTACTTC.

This clone was seen many times. The J gene is TRBJ2-7, the V gene TRBV28, with D unclear. CDR3 length: 11 amino acids. Germline values: CDR1 MDHEN, CDR2 SYDVKM. The V and J ends lost 7 bases and 2 bases respectively, with 6 bases between them. The CDR3 DNA reads TGTGCCAGCACCACAACCTACGAGCAGTACTTC. Amino acid sequence: CASTTTYEQYF.

The sample holds many counts of this clone. The J gene is TRBJ1-2, the V gene TRBV18; the match to TRBD1 covers 7 bases. Germline V gene data show CDR1 as KGHSH and CDR2 as LQKENI. The CDR3 totals 14 residues. The V segment lost 1 base and the J segment 4 bases; nucleotides outside the gene matches: 3. CDR3 nucleotides: TGTGCCAGCTCACCACAGGGGGCGGTCTATGGCTACACCTTC. Protein product: CASSPQGAVYGYTF.

This clone was counted ten times or more. The chain links TRBV9 to TRBJ2-1; 9 positions agree with TRBD2. Germline V gene sequence: CDR1 SGDLS, CDR2 YYNGEE. Losses at the gene ends were 0 bases for V and 8 bases for J; bases not matched to a gene: 6. CDR3 length: 15 amino acids. CDR3 sequence: CASSVGSGSNHEQFF. The CDR3 DNA follows: TGTGCCAGCAGCGTAGGTAGCGGGAGTAACCATGAGCAGTTCTTC.

This clone has a count of ten or more. This sequence joins TRBV14 and TRBJ2-7, with 10 nucleotides matching TRBD2. CDR3 size: 13 residues. V lost 6 bases to trimming and J lost 4 bases; unmatched junction nucleotides: 3. CDR1 and CDR2 (germline): SGHDN, FVKESK. The CDR3: CASSPGLAYEQYF. In nucleotides, the CDR3 is TGTGCCAGCAGTCCGGGACTAGCGTACGAGCAGTACTTC. The full variable domain, its missing parts supplied by reference TRBV14 and TRBJ2-7, is EAGVTQFPSHSVIEKGQTVTLRCDPISGHDNLYWYRRVMGKEIKFLLHFVKESKQDESGMPNNRFLAERTGGTYSTLKVQPAELEDSGVYFCASSPGLAYEQYFGPGTRLTVT.

This clone has a count of ten or more. The chain is built from TRBV5-8 and TRBJ2-3, with 9 bases fitting TRBD1. CDR1 is SGHTS, CDR2 YDEGEE, per germline. V lost 3 bases and J lost 5; bases outside the gene matches: 1. There are 13 residues in the CDR3. The CDR3 loop reads CASSWDREDTQYF. The CDR3 DNA reads as TGTGCCAGCAGCTGGGACAGGGAAGATACGCAGTATTTT.

A word on this clone: This may come from a read error, since a much larger clone is one base off. The rearrangement joins TRBV7-9 to TRBJ2-2; a weak D match, TRBD2 (5 bases). This CDR3 spans 15 amino acids. Germline-derived CDR1 and CDR2 are SEHNR and FQNEAQ (reference sequence). V was cut by 4 bases and J by 9 bases, with 18 bases left in between. The CDR3 DNA is TGTGCCAGCAGCTATGAGGGAATCAGTACCAGGGAGCTGTTTTTT. Translated: CASSYEGISTRELFF.

Many counts were recorded for this clone. J is TRBJ2-7 and V is TRBV5-6; D is perhaps TRBD1 (6 bases). The CDR3 length is 13 residues. In germline, CDR1 is SGHDT, CDR2 YYEEEE. V gave up 1 base and J gave up 3 bases, with 8 bases separating them. The CDR3 is CASSLTGIYEQYF. In DNA, the CDR3 is TGTGCCAGCAGCTTGACAGGGATCTACGAGCAGTACTTC. The whole variable domain, remainder taken from reference TRBV5-6 and TRBJ2-7, is DAGVTQSPTHLIKTRGQQVTLRCSPKSGHDTVSWYQQALGQGPQFIFQYYEEEERQRGNFPDRFSGHQFPNYSSELNVNALLLGDSALYLCASSLTGIYEQYFGPGTRLTVT.

This clone has ten or more counts. The J gene is TRBJ1-2, the V gene TRBV6-4, with 9 nucleotides matching TRBD1. The V and J ends lost 3 bases and 6 bases, in that order; junction bases with no gene match: 5. CDR3 length: 14 amino acids. Germline CDR1 is MRHNA and CDR2 is SNTAGT. This CDR3 is CASSEPGTGHGYTF. CDR3 DNA sequence: TGTGCCAGCAGTGAACCCGGGACAGGGCATGGCTACACCTTC.

This clone is categorized as medium-sized. The genes are TRBV6-5 and TRBJ2-7, with D hard to call. V lost 0 bases, J lost 6 bases, and 6 bases lay in between. The germline V gene has CDR1 MNHEY and CDR2 SVGAGI. The CDR3 consists of 12 residues. CDR3 in amino acids: CASSYSGFEQYF. Here the CDR3 DNA reads TGTGCCAGCAGTTACTCCGGGTTCGAGCAGTACTTC.

This clone has a count of ten or more. The J gene is TRBJ1-1, the V gene TRBV6-5; D gene ambiguous. CDR3 length equals 14 residues. The germline V gene encodes CDR1 MNHEY and CDR2 SVGAGI. V lost 5 bases and J 0 bases, leaving 10 bases between the germline ends. The CDR3 DNA reads TGTGCCAGCAGTCCTTCGACTCTGAACACTGAAGCTTTCTTT. Protein product: CASSPSTLNTEAFF.

This clone was found many times. V usage is TRBV19 and J usage is TRBJ2-7; 14 bases align to TRBD2. Germline CDR1 LNHDA, CDR2 SQIVND (reference sequence). Germline trimming cut 6 bases from V and 5 bases from J; bases unmatched to any gene: 21. This CDR3 region has 20 residues. DNA for the CDR3: TGTGCCAGTAGCCCTATGGGTTATACGGCACAGGGACTAGCGGGAGACGAGCAGTACTTC. Translation: CASSPMGYTAQGLAGDEQYF.

This clone showed up many times. V usage is TRBV18 and J usage is TRBJ2-5; possibly TRBD2 for D (6 bases). V was pared by 2 bases and J by 3 bases, with 7 bases between. CDR3 length equals 13 residues. Germline CDR1 reads KGHSH; CDR2 reads LQKENI. The CDR3 sequence is CASSPRLEETQYF. CDR3 sequence (DNA): TGTGCCAGCTCACCAAGACTAGAAGAGACCCAGTACTTC.

This clone was observed at least ten times. V usage is TRBV6-5 and J usage is TRBJ1-1; tentatively, D is TRBD1 (6 bases). The CDR3 length is 13 residues. The germline gives CDR1 MNHEY, CDR2 SVGAGI. The V end lost 5 bases, the J end lost 4 bases, and 11 bases lay between the germline ends. Written as DNA, the CDR3 is TGTGCCAGCAGTCTCCGGGACACCACTGAAGCTTTCTTT. It is translated as CASSLRDTTEAFF.

The table lists this clone with many counts. This rearrangement joins TRBV19 to TRBJ2-1; 9 bases are shared with TRBD1. With V trimmed by 9 bases and J by 3 bases, 3 bases remained unmatched. Germline V gives CDR1 LNHDA, CDR2 SQIVND (reference sequence). This CDR3 has 13 amino acids. The CDR3 region is CASGQGNYNEQFF. CDR3 in DNA: TGTGCCAGCGGACAGGGGAACTACAATGAGCAGTTCTTC.

This clone was detected many times. The V call is TRBV10-1, the J call TRBJ2-5; 9 bases are shared with TRBD2. Germline V gene sequence: CDR1 WNHNN, CDR2 SYGVQD (reference sequence). J was trimmed by 2 bases and V by 2 bases; bases with no gene match: 3. This CDR3 has 15 residues. The DNA for the CDR3 is TGCGCCAGCAGTGAGACCGCGGGAGGGCAAGAGACCCAGTACTTC. Amino acids: CASSETAGGQETQYF.

This clone was counted ten times or more. The rearrangement uses TRBV27 and TRBJ1-1, with D maybe TRBD1 (6 bases). The CDR3 is 13 residues long. The V end lost 8 bases, the J end lost 6 bases, and 16 bases lay between the germline ends. Germline CDR1 MNHEY, CDR2 SMNVEV (reference sequence). The CDR3 spells CASSPIGGAEAFF. The CDR3 DNA is TGTGCCAGCTCTCCCATTGGGGGCGCTGAAGCTTTCTTT.

This clone came up many times. The chain employs TRBV5-1 and TRBJ2-3, with D tentatively TRBD2 (5 bases). The CDR3 covers 14 residues. Looked up from germline, CDR1 is SGHRS and CDR2 is YFSETQ. V was cut by 2 bases and J by 3 bases, with 10 bases left in between. The CDR3 loop reads CASSLLVNTDTQYF. The DNA of the CDR3 is TGCGCCAGCAGCTTACTAGTAAATACAGATACGCAGTATTTT.

This clone was seen many times. The chain uses TRBV5-5 and TRBJ2-2; 11 nucleotides line up with TRBD2. Germline lookup yields CDR1 SGHKS and CDR2 YYEKEE (reference sequence). The CDR3 length is 16 residues. Trimming took 2 bases from V and 7 from J; bases not matched to a gene: 7. The CDR3 sequence: CASSFIAGGPGGELFF. Here the CDR3 DNA reads TGTGCCAGCAGCTTCATAGCGGGGGGGCCTGGCGGGGAGCTGTTTTTT.

This clone was detected many times. This chain joins TRBV7-3 and TRBJ1-1, with D possibly TRBD1 on 6 matching bases. CDR1 and CDR2 (germline): SGHTA, FQGTGA. Trimming removed 0 bases from V and 1 base from J, with 12 bases in between. The CDR3 length is 16 residues. This CDR3 reads CASSLTPGHANTEAFF. The DNA of the CDR3 is TGTGCCAGCAGCTTAACGCCGGGACACGCGAACACTGAAGCTTTCTTT.

This clone was seen at least ten times. The rearrangement joins TRBV5-5 to TRBJ2-1; a weak D match, TRBD1 (6 bases). Trimming pared 1 base from V and 0 bases from J, leaving 8 bases between. The CDR3 length is 15 residues. CDR1 SGHKS and CDR2 YYEKEE come from the germline V gene (reference sequence). The CDR3 is CASSLTGTSYNEQFF. The DNA for the CDR3 is TGTGCCAGCAGCTTGACAGGGACCTCCTACAATGAGCAGTTCTTC. Filled out from reference TRBV5-5 and TRBJ2-1, the complete variable domain reads DAGVTQSPTHLIKTRGQQVTLRCSPISGHKSVSWYQQVLGQGPQFIFQYYEKEERGRGNFPDRFSARQFPNYSSELNVNALLLGDSALYLCASSLTGTSYNEQFFGPGTRLTVL.

This clone is categorized as medium-sized. The gene calls are TRBV5-1 and TRBJ2-1; 12 nucleotides match TRBD2. This CDR3 contains 17 residues. V shed 1 base and J 0 bases; nucleotides not matched to a gene: 2. CDR1 and CDR2 (germline): SGHRS, YFSETQ. The CDR3 coding sequence is TGCGCCAGCAGCTTGCTGACTAGCGGGGGCTCCTACAATGAGCAGTTCTTC. Its translation is CASSLLTSGGSYNEQFF.

This clone was picked up many times. The J gene is TRBJ1-1, the V gene TRBV19; D call uncertain. CDR1 is LNHDA, CDR2 SQIVND, per germline (reference sequence). The CDR3 runs 15 residues. V lost 6 bases and J 11 bases, leaving 25 bases between the germline ends. The chain's CDR3 is CASRFFGETLEGAFF. CDR3 bases: TGTGCCAGTAGGTTTTTCGGGGAGACTTTAGAAGGGGCTTTCTTT.

This clone has at least ten counts. CDR3 in DNA: TGTGCCAGCAAGGGACTAGTTGACACAGATACGCAGTATTTT. Protein product: CASKGLVDTDTQYF. The chain has TRBV11-2 and TRBJ2-3; 8 bases agree with TRBD2. This CDR3 has 14 amino acids. V shed 7 bases and J 2 bases; nucleotides not matched to a gene: 5. Germline-derived CDR1 and CDR2 are SGHAT and FQNNGV.

This clone was observed at least ten times. The sample carries other DNA sequences with the same CDR3. The chain recombines TRBV9 with TRBJ2-2; perhaps TRBD1 as D (5 bases). The V gene lost 0 bases and the J gene lost 0 bases, with 9 bases spanning the gap. This CDR3 has 16 amino acids. The germline CDR1 and CDR2 sequences are SGDLS and YYNGEE. CDR3 loop: CASSVGSRANTGELFF. The CDR3 DNA reads TGTGCCAGCAGCGTAGGCTCCAGGGCGAACACCGGGGAGCTGTTTTTT.